The clone carrying this TCR beta chain was recorded once. Its antigen is not identified. These data originate in a study of T cell responses to AZD1222 COVID-19 vaccine. The study, taken as a whole, reports: Donors, mostly white British, included more females; clonal diversity was possibly underestimated. Only after the peak T cell response were repertoires sampled. Two AZD1222 doses significantly raised spike-specific TCR breadth and depth over controls. Only six AZD1222 recipients tested seropositive at baseline.

Some clones are missing from TCRdb's copy, which holds only in-frame ones; the method was immunoSEQ multiplex PCR. This table holds approximately 75,000 clones, about nine tenths found once. The sequence came from an adult who received the AZD1222 COVID-19 vaccine. The sample consisted of peripheral blood, taken 28 days after the second AZD1222 dose.

The CDR3 sequence: CASSEDALNTEAFF. CDR3 in DNA: TGTGCCAGCAGTGAGGACGCCTTGAACACTGAAGCTTTCTTT. The chain uses TRBV6-4 and TRBJ1-1; D unclear. Germline assignment: CDR1 MRHNA and CDR2 SNTAGT. This CDR3 has 14 residues. V lost 3 bases, J lost 0 bases, and 8 bases lay in between.